The 29 T cell receptor beta chains in this list originate from one sample, sequenced in a study of T cells in Graves' hyperthyroidism and ophthalmopathy. RNA transcripts provided the source from which TCR beta CDR3 regions were amplified. In the first-round RT-PCR of the TCR CDR3, the HTBI primer set was used. In TCRdb, the multiplex PCR reads were re-called with MiXCR into one record per CDR3 protein. This table has around 620,000 distinct CDR3 sequences, 15% to 20% appearing once. Source material: blood. These receptors all stem from a woman aged 25 to 39 with Graves' hyperthyroidism.

This clonotype has at least ten counts. The rearrangement uses TRBV27 and TRBJ2-1; D not resolved. Germline V gene lookup returns CDR1 MNHEY and CDR2 SMNVEV (reference sequence). V was shortened by 2 bases and J by 5 bases, with 7 bases between the two germline ends. This CDR3 region has 13 residues. The CDR3, as DNA: TGTGCCAGCAGTTTACGAGTTCACAATGAGCAGTTCTTC. Amino acids: CASSLRVHNEQFF.

This clonotype was counted a few times. The genes are TRBV24-1 and TRBJ2-1, with 10 bases that match TRBD1. CDR1 is KGHDR, CDR2 SFDVKD, per germline. J gave up 7 bases and V 3 bases, and 5 bases lay outside the gene matches. The CDR3 length is 15 residues. The CDR3 bases are TGTGCCACCAGTGATCGGGGACAGGGGTGGAATGAGCAGTTCTTC. As protein: CATSDRGQGWNEQFF.

This clonotype came up a few times. The chain employs TRBV6-1 and TRBJ1-4; tentatively, D is TRBD1 (6 bases). This CDR3 spans 14 amino acids. Trimming shortened V by 5 bases and J by 8 bases, and 15 bases separated the two germline ends. The germline CDR1 and CDR2 sequences are MNHNS and SASEGT. The CDR3 sequence is CASSSRRGGEKLFF. The CDR3 nucleotides read TGTGCCAGCAGTTCCCGCAGGGGTGGCGAAAAACTGTTTTTT.

The chain has TRBV29-1 and TRBJ2-1; 12 nucleotides align to TRBD2. The J segment lost 10 bases and the V segment lost 0 bases, leaving 10 bases of the junction unmatched. CDR1 SQVTM and CDR2 ANQGSEA come from the germline V gene. The CDR3 spans 16 residues. CDR3 DNA sequence: TGCAGCGTTGAAGATCACCTAGCGGGAGGGCCCAACGAGCAGTTCTTC. This gives the protein CSVEDHLAGGPNEQFF.

CDR3 sequence reads: CASSSTLAGGEPDTQYF. CDR3 sequence (DNA): TGTGCCAGCAGCTCGACTCTAGCGGGAGGCGAGCCAGATACGCAGTATTTT. The chain employs TRBV5-8 and TRBJ2-3, with 11 bases matching TRBD2. The germline gives CDR1 SGHTS, CDR2 YDEGEE. This CDR3 is built from 17 residues. The trim removed 3 bases at V and 4 bases at J, leaving 10 bases unmatched.

This clonotype was observed at least ten times. The V call is TRBV6-1, the J call TRBJ2-7; TRBD2 agrees at 14 bases. The CDR3 extends over 15 amino acids. Germline lookup yields CDR1 MNHNS and CDR2 SASEGT. V lost 6 bases and J lost 6; bases outside the gene matches: 7. CDR3 nucleotides: TGTGCCAGCAGGACGGGACTAGCGGGAGCCCGCGAGCAGTACTTC. This encodes CASRTGLAGAREQYF.

This clonotype was seen only once. The chain carries TRBV5-1 and TRBJ2-7, with 8 bases identical to TRBD1. Germline trimming cut 9 bases from V and 3 bases from J; bases unmatched to any gene: 11. Germline CDR1 reads SGHRS; CDR2 reads YFSETQ. This CDR3 is 14 amino acids long. The CDR3 spells CATSRTGIYYEQYF. The CDR3 DNA follows: TGCGCCACCAGTAGGACAGGGATCTACTACGAGCAGTACTTC.

Ten or more counts support this clonotype. The V gene is TRBV6-1, the J gene TRBJ2-1, with D maybe TRBD2 (5 bases). From germline, CDR1 is MNHNS and CDR2 SASEGT. V shed 5 bases and J shed 6 bases, with 11 bases lying between them. The CDR3 has 13 residues. CDR3: CASSYQRSNEQFF. The CDR3 coding sequence is TGTGCCAGCAGTTATCAGCGGAGCAATGAGCAGTTCTTC.

The CDR3 DNA follows: TGCAGTGCTTTTACGTATACCCCCAAGCAGTTCTTC. It codes for CSAFTYTPKQFF. The chain carries TRBV20-1 and TRBJ2-1; D unclear. The CDR3 contains 12 residues. Trimming cost V 5 bases and J 11 bases, with 16 bases left between them. The germline V gene has CDR1 DFQATT and CDR2 SNEGSKA (reference sequence).

This clonotype came up many times. The chain joins TRBV18 to TRBJ1-5, with D hard to call. Looked up from germline, CDR1 is KGHSH and CDR2 is LQKENI. Trimming removed 3 bases from V and 2 bases from J, with 11 bases in between. The CDR3 has 15 amino acids. CDR3 DNA sequence: TGTGCCAGCTCACCTCGGGCAGTCGGCAATCAGCCCCAGCATTTT. Protein: CASSPRAVGNQPQHF. Using reference TRBV18 and TRBJ1-5 for the parts outside the CDR3, the full variable domain is NAGVMQNPRHLVRRRGQEARLRCSPMKGHSHVYWYRQLPEEGLKFMVYLQKENIIDESGMPKERFSAEFPKEGPSILRIQQVVRGDSAAYFCASSPRAVGNQPQHFGDGTRLSIL.

The rearrangement joins TRBV10-2 to TRBJ2-1; 8 bases fit TRBD2. The J segment lost 4 bases and the V segment lost 9 bases, leaving 8 bases of the junction unmatched. The CDR3 is 14 residues long. Germline V gene lookup returns CDR1 WSHSY and CDR2 SAAADI. The CDR3 bases are TGCGCCAGTATACTAGCGGCCAATTACAATGAGCAGTTCTTC. This translates into CASILAANYNEQFF.

The rearrangement joins TRBV5-5 to TRBJ2-1; tentative D call: TRBD2 (5 bases). CDR3 length equals 14 residues. Trimming left V 2 bases short and J 3 bases short, with 9 bases between. Germline V CDR1 and CDR2: SGHKS, YYEKEE (reference sequence). The CDR3 sequence is CASSFRLNYNEQFF. CDR3 sequence (DNA): TGTGCCAGCAGCTTTCGACTAAACTACAATGAGCAGTTCTTC.

The CDR3 sequence: CASSYSWLAGEETQYF. CDR3 sequence (DNA): TGTGCCAGCAGTTACTCGTGGCTAGCGGGAGAAGAGACCCAGTACTTC. The rearrangement joins TRBV6-5 to TRBJ2-5; 10 bases are a match to TRBD2. Trimming removed 0 bases from V and 3 bases from J; junction bases left unmatched: 4. There are 16 residues in the CDR3. Germline V gene sequence: CDR1 MNHEY, CDR2 SVGAGI.

This clonotype was seen a handful of times. The CDR3 nucleotides read TGTGCCAGCAGCATCGACAGGGGATTGGGGAACACTGAAGCTTTCTTT. This encodes CASSIDRGLGNTEAFF. V gene TRBV7-8 combines with J gene TRBJ1-1; 8 positions match TRBD1. Trimming removed 5 bases from V and 1 base from J; junction bases left unmatched: 9. This CDR3 spans 16 amino acids. Germline loops: CDR1 SGHVS, CDR2 FQNEAQ.

The chain is built from TRBV20-1 and TRBJ1-6; 10 nucleotides match TRBD1. Per germline, CDR1 DFQATT and CDR2 SNEGSKA (reference sequence). The ends lost 5 bases at V and 6 bases at J; junction bases unmatched: 4. The CDR3 sequence is 14 residues long. CDR3 loop: CSARQGAGNSPLHF. The CDR3 DNA follows: TGCAGTGCTCGACAGGGGGCGGGTAATTCACCCCTCCACTTT.

This clonotype was detected many times. The chain uses TRBV5-1 and TRBJ2-2, with TRBD1 as a possible D gene (7 bases). The CDR3 is made up of 16 amino acids. CDR1 and CDR2 (germline): SGHRS, YFSETQ. V lost 4 bases and J lost 1, with 14 bases in between. CDR3 sequence reads: CASSQGGQRNTGELFF. The CDR3 DNA reads as TGCGCCAGCAGCCAGGGGGGACAGCGGAACACCGGGGAGCTGTTTTTT.

This clonotype was counted ten times or more. V and J are TRBV28 and TRBJ1-1; no clear D. There are 15 residues in the CDR3. V was clipped by 3 bases and J by 1 base, with 12 bases between them. CDR1 and CDR2 from the germline V gene are MDHEN and SYDVKM. The CDR3 here is CASSLRGRGNTEAFF. CDR3 nucleotides: TGTGCCAGCAGTTTGAGAGGGCGCGGGAACACTGAAGCTTTCTTT.

The rearrangement joins TRBV18 to TRBJ2-2; no reliable D call. Germline CDR1 is KGHSH and CDR2 is LQKENI. Trimming removed 2 bases from V and 0 bases from J, with 10 bases in between. CDR3 length equals 16 residues. The CDR3 DNA reads TGTGCCAGCTCACCAGCGGTCAGGTCGAACACCGGGGAGCTGTTTTTT. This encodes CASSPAVRSNTGELFF.

This clonotype was seen at least ten times. V gene TRBV20-1 combines with J gene TRBJ2-7; either TRBD1 or TRBD2 may supply D (7 bases each). Between the trimmed V and J ends, which lost 5 bases and 0 bases, there was a span of 17 bases. The CDR3 length is 15 residues. Looked up from germline, CDR1 is DFQATT and CDR2 is SNEGSKA (reference sequence). CDR3 DNA sequence: TGCAGTGCTCGAGGCCAGGGGGGGGGCTCCTACGAGCAGTACTTC. It specifies CSARGQGGGSYEQYF.

The gene calls are TRBV6-2 or TRBV6-3 and TRBJ2-7, with 12 bases identical to TRBD2. The V gene's germline CDR1 is MNHEY and CDR2 SVGEGT. V lost 2 bases to trimming and J lost 5 bases; unmatched junction nucleotides: 16. The CDR3 has 19 residues. CDR3 nucleotides: TGTGCCAGCAGTTACCCGACTACAGGGACTAGCGGGTCTCGGAACGAGCAGTACTTC. Its translation is CASSYPTTGTSGSRNEQYF.

This clonotype has only a few counts. The chain joins TRBV6-5 to TRBJ1-1, with D hard to call. The V and J ends lost 3 bases and 2 bases respectively, with 10 bases between them. Germline assignment: CDR1 MNHEY and CDR2 SVGAGI. The CDR3 consists of 14 residues. Here the CDR3 DNA reads TGTGCCAGCAGTTATAATCCTTATAACACTGAAGCTTTCTTT. This gives the protein CASSYNPYNTEAFF.

This clonotype was detected only a few times. V gene TRBV9 combines with J gene TRBJ2-1; D perhaps matches TRBD2 (6 bases). Germline V gene lookup returns CDR1 SGDLS and CDR2 YYNGEE. Trimming removed 0 bases at V and 3 bases at J, with 10 bases between. The CDR3 loop spans 15 amino acids. The CDR3 sequence: CASSVDYGSYNEQFF. The CDR3 coding sequence is TGTGCCAGCAGCGTAGACTACGGGAGCTACAATGAGCAGTTCTTC.

This clonotype occurred a few times. The CDR3, as DNA: TGTGCCAGCAGCCAAGTGGCGGGAGGAGAGGAGCAGTACTTC. Protein product: CASSQVAGGEEQYF. The V gene is TRBV3-1, the J gene TRBJ2-7, with 8 positions matching TRBD2. CDR3 length: 14 residues. The V segment lost 1 base and the J segment 7 bases; nucleotides outside the gene matches: 6. Germline-derived CDR1 and CDR2 are LGHDT and YNNKEL (reference sequence).

Many counts were recorded for this clonotype. The J gene is TRBJ1-5, the V gene TRBV18; D uncertain. Germline CDR1 and CDR2: KGHSH and LQKENI. V gave up 2 bases and J gave up 0 bases, with 5 bases separating them. The CDR3 consists of 14 residues. In nucleotides, the CDR3 is TGTGCCAGCTCACCAGAATATAGCAATCAGCCCCAGCATTTT. The encoded protein is CASSPEYSNQPQHF.

This chain links TRBV4-1 with TRBJ2-1; perhaps TRBD2 as D (6 bases). Germline CDR1 MGHRA, CDR2 YSYEKL. V was shortened by 4 bases and J by 6 bases, with 10 bases between the two germline ends. The CDR3 is made up of 13 amino acids. Written as DNA, the CDR3 is TGCGCCAGCAGCCTGGGGGAGGCCAATGAGCAGTTCTTC. Protein sequence: CASSLGEANEQFF.

This clonotype was recorded at least ten times. The rearrangement joins TRBV2 to TRBJ2-5; D remains ambiguous. This CDR3 region has 15 residues. V was pared by 3 bases and J by 5 bases, with 16 bases between. Germline V lookup: CDR1 SNHLY, CDR2 FYNNEI. CDR3: CASSDVMSLDETQYF. The DNA for the CDR3 is TGTGCCAGCAGTGATGTAATGAGTTTAGATGAGACCCAGTACTTC.

This clonotype turned up a few times. The genes are TRBV7-9 and TRBJ1-6; possible D gene TRBD1, 6 bases. The CDR3 is made up of 15 amino acids. Trimming removed 2 bases from V and 9 bases from J, with 14 bases in between. CDR1 is SEHNR and CDR2 is FQNEAQ in the germline V gene (reference sequence). The CDR3 is CASSLLGGPGSPLHF. CDR3 DNA: TGTGCCAGCAGCTTATTAGGGGGGCCGGGTTCACCCCTCCACTTT.

This clonotype was counted ten times or more. CDR3 sequence reads: CASSTRLAGGNNEQFF. The DNA of the CDR3 is TGTGCCAGCAGCACCCGACTAGCGGGAGGGAACAATGAGCAGTTCTTC. V is TRBV13 and J is TRBJ2-1, with TRBD2 matching 14 bases. Germline lookup yields CDR1 PRHDT and CDR2 FYEKMQ (reference sequence). V lost 5 bases, J lost 5 bases, and 5 bases stayed unmatched. The CDR3 totals 16 residues.

This clonotype was observed a handful of times. The chain links TRBV6-1 to TRBJ1-6, with TRBD1 matching over 7 bases. The CDR3 runs to 16 residues. Trimming removed 6 bases from V and 14 bases from J; junction bases left unmatched: 19. Germline V CDR1 and CDR2: MNHNS, SASEGT. The CDR3 sequence is CASSGREGATYLSLHF. CDR3 bases: TGTGCCAGCAGCGGAAGGGAGGGGGCGACATATCTATCCCTCCACTTT.